One and the same sample provided the 32 T cell receptor beta chains below, sequenced in a study of cytomegalovirus exposure and HLA in healthy donors. This PCR relied on a set of 60 Vbeta primers and 13 Jbeta primers. Sequenced by immunoSEQ multiplex PCR; TCRdb stores in-frame clones only, minus some. Here the sample spans 150,000 to 200,000 clones, over 65% being singletons. The sample comprised PBMCs. Every receptor here comes from a woman in her thirties in good health and CMV-seronegative.

The chain employs TRBV5-1 and TRBJ2-7, with 13 nucleotides matching TRBD2. This CDR3 is 17 amino acids long. J lost 4 bases, V lost 4 bases, and 11 bases had no gene match. Germline V gives CDR1 SGHRS, CDR2 YFSETQ. The CDR3 DNA reads TGCGCCAGCAGCCTCGGGACTAGCGGGATCCTAGGGTACGAGCAGTACTTC. Amino acid sequence: CASSLGTSGILGYEQYF.

This clone has just a few counts. This sequence joins TRBV10-3 and TRBJ2-7; maybe TRBD1 (6 bases). The germline V and J ends were trimmed by 7 bases and 2 bases, with 15 bases remaining between them. Germline V lookup: CDR1 ENHRY, CDR2 SYGVKD. The CDR3 sequence is 14 residues long. The CDR3 region has the DNA TGTGCCATCACCCGAGACAGGCGTACCTACGAGCAGTACTTC. Its translation is CAITRDRRTYEQYF.

V and J are TRBV29-1 and TRBJ1-2; the match to TRBD1 covers 7 bases. Germline V gene data show CDR1 as SQVTM and CDR2 as ANQGSEA. This CDR3 is 14 amino acids long. J was trimmed by 4 bases and V by 0 bases; bases with no gene match: 5. CDR3 in amino acids: CSVEESQGIYGYTF. The CDR3 DNA reads as TGCAGCGTTGAAGAGTCACAGGGGATCTATGGCTACACCTTC.

V and J are TRBV18 and TRBJ1-1; D might be TRBD1 (5 bases). V lost 3 bases to trimming and J lost 2 bases, with 10 bases between them. CDR1 is KGHSH, CDR2 LQKENI, per germline. The CDR3 is made up of 14 amino acids. The chain's CDR3 is CASSPAGFNTEAFF. CDR3 DNA: TGTGCCAGCTCACCGGCAGGGTTTAACACTGAAGCTTTCTTT. Variable domain in full (rest from reference TRBV18 and TRBJ1-1): NAGVMQNPRHLVRRRGQEARLRCSPMKGHSHVYWYRQLPEEGLKFMVYLQKENIIDESGMPKERFSAEFPKEGPSILRIQQVVRGDSAAYFCASSPAGFNTEAFFGQGTRLTVV.

The CDR3 is CASSQVLPRQREPGTYEQYF. As DNA, the CDR3 is TGTGCCAGCAGCCAAGTGCTCCCCCGGCAGCGGGAGCCGGGGACCTACGAGCAGTACTTC. The V gene is TRBV4-2, the J gene TRBJ2-7, with 8 bases identical to TRBD2. Looked up from germline, CDR1 is LGHNA and CDR2 is YNFKEQ. This CDR3 spans 20 amino acids. Trimming removed 1 base from V and 2 bases from J; junction bases left unmatched: 19.

This sequence joins TRBV7-9 and TRBJ2-2; TRBD1 agrees at 11 bases. V was pared by 5 bases and J by 4 bases, with 6 bases of the junction left unmatched. CDR1 and CDR2 (germline): SEHNR, FQNEAQ (reference sequence). The CDR3 consists of 16 residues. In DNA, the CDR3 is TGTGCCAGCAGCCCCCGGACAGGGGGCTTCACCGGGGAGCTGTTTTTT. This translates into CASSPRTGGFTGELFF.

The chain combines TRBV29-1 with TRBJ1-2, with 7 bases that match TRBD1. CDR1 is SQVTM, CDR2 ANQGSEA, per germline. With 2 bases clipped from V and 2 bases from J, the junction kept 8 bases outside the gene matches. The CDR3 spans 15 residues. The CDR3 DNA is TGCAGCGTTGAAAACCCCGAGGGGGCGAACTATGGCTACACCTTC. Encoded protein: CSVENPEGANYGYTF.

This chain uses TRBV7-9 with TRBJ1-1; possible D gene TRBD1, 6 bases. This CDR3 comprises 14 residues. Germline V gene sequence: CDR1 SEHNR, CDR2 FQNEAQ (reference sequence). Trimming left V 7 bases short and J 1 base short, with 13 bases between. CDR3 amino acids: CASTAQGRNTEAFF. CDR3 DNA: TGTGCCAGCACCGCCCAGGGGAGGAACACTGAAGCTTTCTTT.

The chain carries TRBV29-1 and TRBJ2-7, with 8 nucleotides matching TRBD1. The CDR3 loop spans 13 amino acids. Germline V gene lookup returns CDR1 SQVTM and CDR2 ANQGSEA. V lost 3 bases, J lost 6 bases, and 7 bases stayed unmatched. CDR3 protein: CSVEKTGASEQYF. The CDR3, as DNA: TGCAGCGTTGAGAAGACAGGGGCCAGCGAGCAGTACTTC.

DNA for the CDR3: TGTGCCAGCTCCCCCCGGACGAGCGGGGCTTACAATGAGCAGTTCTTC. Translated, it gives CASSPRTSGAYNEQFF. The rearrangement uses TRBV25-1 and TRBJ2-1, with TRBD2 matching 7 bases. The CDR3 is 16 residues long. V shed 8 bases and J 4 bases; nucleotides not matched to a gene: 14. The germline V gene has CDR1 MGHDK and CDR2 SYGVNS.

The chain couples TRBV7-9 to TRBJ2-7; TRBD2 is a possible D gene (7 bases). The V gene's germline CDR1 is SEHNR and CDR2 FQNEAQ (reference sequence). The CDR3 extends over 14 amino acids. The V end lost 8 bases, the J end lost 2 bases, and 16 bases lay between the germline ends. The CDR3 DNA reads as TGTGCCAGCGCGCGGGGGACACCCCCCTACGAGCAGTACTTC. As protein: CASARGTPPYEQYF. The variable domain in full, completed from reference TRBV7-9 and TRBJ2-7, reads DTGVSQNPRHKITKRGQNVTFRCDPISEHNRLYWYRQTLGQGPEFLTYFQNEAQLEKSRLLSDRFSAERPKGSFSTLEIQRTEQGDSAMYLCASARGTPPYEQYFGPGTRLTVT.

The chain links TRBV18 to TRBJ2-5; 12 nucleotides agree with TRBD2. The CDR3 sequence is 16 residues long. From germline, CDR1 is KGHSH and CDR2 LQKENI. V shed 3 bases and J 4 bases; nucleotides not matched to a gene: 6. The CDR3 loop is CASSPTSGGGRETQYF. The CDR3 DNA sequence: TGTGCCAGCTCACCGACTAGCGGGGGAGGTAGAGAGACCCAGTACTTC.

This chain connects TRBV7-2 to TRBJ2-3; 7 bases fit TRBD2. This CDR3 has 15 residues. Per germline, CDR1 SGHTA and CDR2 FQGNSA. V trimming: 3 bases; J trimming: 0 bases; junction bases outside the gene matches: 3. The CDR3 DNA reads TGTGCCAGCAGCTTGAGCGGGATTAGCACAGATACGCAGTATTTT. Protein sequence: CASSLSGISTDTQYF.

The rearrangement joins TRBV5-6 to TRBJ2-5, with a tentative D call TRBD1 (5 bases). V gave up 4 bases and J gave up 1 base, with 14 bases separating them. In germline, CDR1 is SGHDT, CDR2 YYEEEE. This CDR3 region has 15 residues. The CDR3 sequence: CASSIPGHGQETQYF. The CDR3 region has the DNA TGTGCCAGCAGCATCCCCGGACACGGCCAAGAGACCCAGTACTTC. The full variable domain, its missing parts supplied by reference TRBV5-6 and TRBJ2-5, is DAGVTQSPTHLIKTRGQQVTLRCSPKSGHDTVSWYQQALGQGPQFIFQYYEEEERQRGNFPDRFSGHQFPNYSSELNVNALLLGDSALYLCASSIPGHGQETQYFGPGTRLLVL.

The chain combines TRBV19 with TRBJ2-6, with D possibly matching TRBD2 (5 bases). Trimming took off 6 bases at V and 4 bases at J, with 10 bases between the two ends. This CDR3 contains 14 residues. Germline CDR1 LNHDA, CDR2 SQIVND (reference sequence). The CDR3 is CASRVGRGANVLTF. For the CDR3, the DNA is TGTGCCAGTAGAGTTGGGAGAGGGGCCAACGTCCTGACTTTC.

The chain combines TRBV29-1 with TRBJ2-2, with 9 nucleotides matching TRBD1. Germline CDR1 SQVTM, CDR2 ANQGSEA. The CDR3 consists of 15 residues. V lost 3 bases to trimming and J lost 4 bases; unmatched junction nucleotides: 6. In DNA form, the CDR3 reads TGCAGCGTTGAGAAGGGACAGGGCTTCACCGGGGAGCTGTTTTTT. It specifies CSVEKGQGFTGELFF.

V usage is TRBV28 and J usage is TRBJ2-7; D ambiguous. The CDR3 is made up of 12 amino acids. The V end lost 1 base, the J end lost 4 bases, and 5 bases lay between the germline ends. The germline V gene has CDR1 MDHEN and CDR2 SYDVKM. The CDR3 spells CASSLSQYEQYF. In nucleotides, the CDR3 is TGTGCCAGCAGTTTATCCCAGTACGAGCAGTACTTC.

This clone came up a few times. V usage is TRBV7-9 and J usage is TRBJ2-7; TRBD1 matches 7 bases. Per germline, CDR1 SEHNR and CDR2 FQNEAQ (reference sequence). The V gene end was trimmed by 1 base and the J gene end by 6 bases; junction bases not matched to a gene: 9. CDR3 length: 15 residues. The CDR3 nucleotides are TGTGCCAGCAGCTTAGGGGACCCACAGGGGCGCGAGCAGTACTTC. Translated: CASSLGDPQGREQYF.

This chain uses TRBV28 with TRBJ1-2; weak D call: TRBD1 (6 bases). There are 13 residues in the CDR3. Trimming took 6 bases from V and 8 from J, leaving 16 bases between them. Germline loops: CDR1 MDHEN, CDR2 SYDVKM. The CDR3 DNA follows: TGTGCCAGCAGCTCCGGGGGGGCCTGGGGCTACACCTTC. Translated: CASSSGGAWGYTF.

This clone has more than one count but fewer than ten. This sequence joins TRBV9 and TRBJ2-5, with 9 bases lining up with TRBD2. The J call may be mistaken, given a closer DNA end match to TRBJ2-7. Germline V gene lookup returns CDR1 SGDLS and CDR2 YYNGEE. The CDR3 has 17 residues. The DNA for the CDR3 is TGTGCCAGCAGCCCAGCGGGAGGCGGCTTATCCTCCTACGAGCAGTACTTC. Encoded protein: CASSPAGGGLSSYEQYF.

The rearrangement joins TRBV6-7 to TRBJ1-5; the match to TRBD1 covers 7 bases. TRBV6-7 is known as an ORF, though its function is uncertain. The V and J ends lost 6 bases and 0 bases, in that order; junction bases with no gene match: 5. This CDR3 contains 15 residues. Here the CDR3 DNA reads TGTGCCAGCAGGAAGGGACAGAATAGCAATCAGCCCCAGCATTTT. Its translation is CASRKGQNSNQPQHF.

The chain employs TRBV5-1 and TRBJ2-7; TRBD1 might be the D (6 bases). The ends were cut back, 3 bases at V and 3 bases at J, with 19 bases in the middle. The CDR3 runs 16 residues. Germline V gene lookup returns CDR1 SGHRS and CDR2 YFSETQ. CDR3 region: CASSWDTQGYGYEQYF. As DNA, the CDR3 is TGCGCCAGCAGCTGGGACACGCAGGGGTATGGCTACGAGCAGTACTTC.

The chain joins TRBV5-1 to TRBJ2-1, with 11 bases lining up with TRBD2. Germline trimming cut 0 bases from V and 4 bases from J; bases unmatched to any gene: 6. CDR1 and CDR2 (germline): SGHRS, YFSETQ. The CDR3 is 17 residues long. The CDR3 bases are TGCGCCAGCAGCTTGGGCTCCGGGACTAGCGGATACAATGAGCAGTTCTTC. Translating it yields CASSLGSGTSGYNEQFF.

The V gene is TRBV19, the J gene TRBJ1-1; 9 nucleotides line up with TRBD1. Trimming at V came to 9 bases and at J to 5 bases, leaving 10 bases not matched to a gene. The CDR3 spans 14 residues. CDR1 and CDR2 (germline): LNHDA, SQIVND (reference sequence). CDR3 region: CASILGQGLTEAFF. CDR3 in DNA: TGTGCCAGCATTCTGGGACAGGGACTTACTGAAGCTTTCTTT. Full variable domain (missing parts from reference TRBV19 and TRBJ1-1): DGGITQSPKYLFRKEGQNVTLSCEQNLNHDAMYWYRQDPGQGLRLIYYSQIVNDFQKGDIAEGYSVSREKKESFPLTVTSAQKNPTAFYLCASILGQGLTEAFFGQGTRLTVV.

V is TRBV7-3 and J is TRBJ1-1, with D possibly being TRBD1 (5 bases). Looked up from germline, CDR1 is SGHTA and CDR2 is FQGTGA. The CDR3 covers 13 residues. Deletions cut 2 bases from V and 5 bases from J, with 9 bases between. CDR3 sequence reads: CASSLVGETEAFF. The CDR3 DNA is TGTGCCAGCAGCTTAGTAGGGGAAACTGAAGCTTTCTTT.

The chain has TRBV6-4 and TRBJ1-2, with TRBD1 as a possible D gene (5 bases). Germline values: CDR1 MRHNA, CDR2 SNTAGT. V dropped 5 bases and J dropped 0 bases, with 13 bases sitting between them. The CDR3 is made up of 15 amino acids. DNA of the CDR3: TGTGCCAGCAGTCCGTACAGACAGACTAACTATGGCTACACCTTC. Protein: CASSPYRQTNYGYTF.

This clone was seen only a few times. Additional DNA sequences in this sample encode the identical CDR3. This chain links TRBV7-9 with TRBJ2-7; D possibly corresponds to TRBD1 (6 bases). Germline V gene sequence: CDR1 SEHNR, CDR2 FQNEAQ (reference sequence). This CDR3 is built from 12 residues. The V end lost 5 bases, the J end lost 4 bases, and 9 bases lay between the germline ends. CDR3 nucleotides: TGTGCCAGCAGCCCGACAGGTTACGAGCAGTACTTC. The encoded protein is CASSPTGYEQYF.

This chain uses TRBV2 with TRBJ1-1, with D possibly matching TRBD1 (5 bases). Trimming pared 4 bases from V and 3 bases from J, leaving 9 bases between. Per germline, CDR1 SNHLY and CDR2 FYNNEI. This CDR3 has 13 residues. The CDR3 here is CASSVQGDTEAFF. Here the CDR3 DNA reads TGTGCCAGCAGTGTCCAAGGGGACACTGAAGCTTTCTTT.

The V and J genes are TRBV2 and TRBJ1-2; 7 bases agree with TRBD1. CDR1 and CDR2 from the germline V gene are SNHLY and FYNNEI. The V and J ends lost 6 bases and 6 bases, in that order; junction bases with no gene match: 10. The CDR3 covers 14 residues. The CDR3 sequence is CASRSDRVGNGYTF. CDR3 in DNA: TGTGCCAGCAGATCCGACAGGGTGGGAAATGGCTACACCTTC.

The chain combines TRBV25-1 with TRBJ1-6; 7 nucleotides line up with TRBD1. The CDR3 contains 16 residues. V shed 4 bases, J shed 5 bases, and the junction held 8 bases outside the gene matches. Per the germline V gene, CDR1 is MGHDK and CDR2 is SYGVNS. The DNA of the CDR3 is TGTGCCAGCAGTGGACCGCCGGGACAGAATAATTCACCCCTCCACTTT. Its protein product is CASSGPPGQNNSPLHF.

The chain links TRBV19 to TRBJ1-2; D remains ambiguous. The CDR3 contains 15 residues. The V gene lost 0 bases and the J gene lost 0 bases, with 8 bases spanning the gap. Germline V gene lookup returns CDR1 LNHDA and CDR2 SQIVND (reference sequence). CDR3 sequence: CASSIEVHSNYGYTF. CDR3 sequence (DNA): TGTGCCAGTAGTATAGAAGTACATTCTAACTATGGCTACACCTTC.

V usage is TRBV9 and J usage is TRBJ2-2; TRBD2 aligns across 10 bases. Germline CDR1 reads SGDLS; CDR2 reads YYNGEE. This CDR3 region has 16 residues. Trimming cost V 4 bases and J 9 bases; bases outside gene matches: 12. The CDR3 is CASSPLASGGGRELFF. For the CDR3, the DNA is TGTGCCAGCAGCCCACTGGCTAGCGGGGGCGGTAGGGAGCTGTTTTTT.